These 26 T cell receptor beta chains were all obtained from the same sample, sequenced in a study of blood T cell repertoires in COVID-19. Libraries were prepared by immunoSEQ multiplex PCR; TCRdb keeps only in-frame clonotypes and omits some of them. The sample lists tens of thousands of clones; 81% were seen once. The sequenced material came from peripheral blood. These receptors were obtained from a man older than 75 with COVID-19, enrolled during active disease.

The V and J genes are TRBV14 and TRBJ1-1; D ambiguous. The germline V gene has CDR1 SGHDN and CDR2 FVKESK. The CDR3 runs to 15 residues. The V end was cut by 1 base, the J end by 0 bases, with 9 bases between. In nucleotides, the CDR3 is TGTGCCAGCAGCCAAGCCCGGGGTGTGAACACTGAAGCTTTCTTT. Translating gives CASSQARGVNTEAFF.

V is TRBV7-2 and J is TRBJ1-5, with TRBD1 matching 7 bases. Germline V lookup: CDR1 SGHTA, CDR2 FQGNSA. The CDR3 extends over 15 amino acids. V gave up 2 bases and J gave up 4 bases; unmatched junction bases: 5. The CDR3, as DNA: TGTGCCAGCAGCTTAAGGGGGACAGCTAATCAGCCCCAGCATTTT. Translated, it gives CASSLRGTANQPQHF.

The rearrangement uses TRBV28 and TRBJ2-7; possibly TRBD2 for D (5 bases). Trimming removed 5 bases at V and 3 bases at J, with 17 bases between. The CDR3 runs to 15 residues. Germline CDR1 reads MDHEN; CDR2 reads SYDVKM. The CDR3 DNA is TGTGCCAGCAGTCCCCTTCTCGGGGAAGACTACGAGCAGTACTTC. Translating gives CASSPLLGEDYEQYF.

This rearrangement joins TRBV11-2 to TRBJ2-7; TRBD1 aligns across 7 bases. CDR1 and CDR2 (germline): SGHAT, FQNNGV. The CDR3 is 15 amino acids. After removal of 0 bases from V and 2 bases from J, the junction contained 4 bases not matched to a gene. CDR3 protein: CASSLDGRGPYEQYF. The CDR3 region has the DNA TGTGCCAGCAGCTTAGATGGTAGGGGGCCCTACGAGCAGTACTTC.

This CDR3 reads CASRGGPEKLFF. The CDR3 nucleotides are TGCGCCAGCAGGGGTGGGCCAGAAAAACTGTTTTTT. The V and J genes are TRBV4-1 and TRBJ1-4; D is uncertain. Per the germline V gene, CDR1 is MGHRA and CDR2 is YSYEKL. The ends were cut back, 6 bases at V and 8 bases at J, with 10 bases in the middle. This CDR3 has 12 amino acids.

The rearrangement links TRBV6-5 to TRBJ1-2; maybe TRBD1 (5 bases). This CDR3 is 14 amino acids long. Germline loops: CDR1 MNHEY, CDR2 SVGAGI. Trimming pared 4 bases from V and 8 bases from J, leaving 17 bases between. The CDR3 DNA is TGTGCCAGCAGTTTCACCTCCGGGCAGGGAGGCTACACCTTC. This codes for CASSFTSGQGGYTF.

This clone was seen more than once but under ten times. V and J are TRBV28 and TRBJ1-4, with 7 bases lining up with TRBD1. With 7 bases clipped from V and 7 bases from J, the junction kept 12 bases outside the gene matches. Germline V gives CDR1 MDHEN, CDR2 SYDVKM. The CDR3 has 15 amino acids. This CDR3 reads CASTPSGGRVEKLFF. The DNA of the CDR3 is TGTGCCAGCACTCCTTCAGGGGGTAGGGTTGAAAAACTGTTTTTT.

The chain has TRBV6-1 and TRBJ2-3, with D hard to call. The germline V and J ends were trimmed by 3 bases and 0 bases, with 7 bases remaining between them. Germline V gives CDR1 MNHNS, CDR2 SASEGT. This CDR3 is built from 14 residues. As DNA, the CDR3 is TGTGCCAGCAGTGAGTTAGCTAGCACAGATACGCAGTATTTT. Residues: CASSELASTDTQYF.

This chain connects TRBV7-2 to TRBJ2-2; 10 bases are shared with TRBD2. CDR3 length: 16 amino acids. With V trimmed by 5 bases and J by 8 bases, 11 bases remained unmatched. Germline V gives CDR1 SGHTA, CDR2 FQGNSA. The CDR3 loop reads CASSPGYGSGRGELFF. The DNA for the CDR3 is TGTGCCAGCAGCCCCGGTTATGGTAGCGGGAGGGGGGAGCTGTTTTTT.

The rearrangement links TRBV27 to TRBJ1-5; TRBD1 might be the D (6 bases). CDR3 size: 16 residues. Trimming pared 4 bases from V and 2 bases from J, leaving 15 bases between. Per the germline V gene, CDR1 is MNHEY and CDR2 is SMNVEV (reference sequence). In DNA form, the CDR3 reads TGTGCCAGCAGTTCGTTACAGGGCGCGGGCAATCAGCCCCAGCATTTT. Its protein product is CASSSLQGAGNQPQHF.

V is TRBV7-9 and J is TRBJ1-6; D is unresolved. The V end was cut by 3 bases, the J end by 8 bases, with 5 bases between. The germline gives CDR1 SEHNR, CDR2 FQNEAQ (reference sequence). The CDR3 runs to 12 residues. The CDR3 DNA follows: TGTGCCAGCAGCTTTCCTGATTCACCCCTCCACTTT. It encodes CASSFPDSPLHF.

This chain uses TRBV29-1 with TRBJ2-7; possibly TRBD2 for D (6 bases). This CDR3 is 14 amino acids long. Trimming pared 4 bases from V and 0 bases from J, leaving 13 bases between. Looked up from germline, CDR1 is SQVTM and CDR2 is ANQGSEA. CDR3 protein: CSVAKAGSSYEQYF. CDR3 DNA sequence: TGCAGCGTTGCTAAGGCGGGGAGCTCCTACGAGCAGTACTTC.

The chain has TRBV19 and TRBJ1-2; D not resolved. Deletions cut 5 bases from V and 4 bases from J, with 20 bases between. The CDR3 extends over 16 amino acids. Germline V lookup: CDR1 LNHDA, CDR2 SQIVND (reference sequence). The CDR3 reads CASSLSGVGGGYGYTF. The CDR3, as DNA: TGTGCCAGTAGTCTCTCCGGAGTAGGAGGTGGCTATGGCTACACCTTC.

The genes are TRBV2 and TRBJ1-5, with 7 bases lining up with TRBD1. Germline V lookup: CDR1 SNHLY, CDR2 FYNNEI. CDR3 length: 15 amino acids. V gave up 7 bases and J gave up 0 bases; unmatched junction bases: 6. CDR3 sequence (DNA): TGTGCCAGCATGAAGGGGGCGATTAGCAATCAGCCCCAGCATTTT. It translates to CASMKGAISNQPQHF.

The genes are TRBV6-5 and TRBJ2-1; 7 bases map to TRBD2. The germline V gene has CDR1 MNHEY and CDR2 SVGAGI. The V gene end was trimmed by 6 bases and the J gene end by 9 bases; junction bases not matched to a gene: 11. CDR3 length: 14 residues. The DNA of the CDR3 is TGTGCCAGCAGCCCCGGCCGGGGAGGGTCTGAGCAGTTCTTC. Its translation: CASSPGRGGSEQFF.

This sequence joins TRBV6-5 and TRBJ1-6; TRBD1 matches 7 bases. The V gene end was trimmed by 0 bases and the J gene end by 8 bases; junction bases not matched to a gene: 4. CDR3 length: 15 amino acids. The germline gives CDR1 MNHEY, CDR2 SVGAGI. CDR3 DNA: TGTGCCAGCAGTTACTCGGGGCAGGGGGATTCACCCCTCCACTTT. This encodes CASSYSGQGDSPLHF.

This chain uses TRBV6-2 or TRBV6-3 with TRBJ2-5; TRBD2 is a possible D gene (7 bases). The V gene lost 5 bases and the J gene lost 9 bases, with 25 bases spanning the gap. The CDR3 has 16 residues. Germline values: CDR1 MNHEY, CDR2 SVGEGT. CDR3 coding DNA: TGTGCCAGCAGTCCATTTCCTACCGGGGCCGGGGGGCCCCAGTACTTC. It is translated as CASSPFPTGAGGPQYF.

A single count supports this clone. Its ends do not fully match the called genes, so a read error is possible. CDR3 nucleotides: TGTGCCAGCAGTAAAGACAGGGGTTATGGAAACACCATATATTTT. This translates into CASSKDRGYGNTIYF. The chain couples TRBV19 to TRBJ1-3, with 8 bases aligning to TRBD1. The CDR3 has 15 residues. CDR1 is LNHDA, CDR2 SQIVND, per germline (reference sequence).

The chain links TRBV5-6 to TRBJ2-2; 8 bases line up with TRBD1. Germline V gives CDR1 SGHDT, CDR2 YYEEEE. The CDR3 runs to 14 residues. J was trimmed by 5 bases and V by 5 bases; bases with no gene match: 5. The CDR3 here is CASRRQGWTGELFF. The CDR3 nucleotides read TGTGCCAGCAGAAGACAGGGGTGGACCGGGGAGCTGTTTTTT.

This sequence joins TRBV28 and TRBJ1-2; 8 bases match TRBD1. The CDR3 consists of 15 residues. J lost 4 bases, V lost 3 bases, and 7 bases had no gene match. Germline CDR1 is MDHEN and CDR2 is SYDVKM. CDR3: CASSFGDRGSYGYTF. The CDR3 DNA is TGTGCCAGCAGTTTTGGAGACAGGGGATCCTATGGCTACACCTTC.

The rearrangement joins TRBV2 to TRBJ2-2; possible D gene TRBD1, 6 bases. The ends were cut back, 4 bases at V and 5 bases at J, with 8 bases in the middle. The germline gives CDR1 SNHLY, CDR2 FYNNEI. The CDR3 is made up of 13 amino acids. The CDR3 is CASSAQGTGELFF. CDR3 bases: TGTGCCAGCAGTGCACAGGGAACCGGGGAGCTGTTTTTT. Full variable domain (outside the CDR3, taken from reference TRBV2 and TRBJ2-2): EPEVTQTPSHQVTQMGQEVILRCVPISNHLYFYWYRQILGQKVEFLVSFYNNEISEKSEIFDDQFSVERPDGSNFTLKIRSTKLEDSAMYFCASSAQGTGELFFGEGSRLTVL.

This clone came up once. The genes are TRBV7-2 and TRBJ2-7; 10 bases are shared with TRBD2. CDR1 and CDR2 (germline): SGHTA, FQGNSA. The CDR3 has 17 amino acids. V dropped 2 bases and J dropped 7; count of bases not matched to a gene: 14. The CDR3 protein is CASSLTVASGSVREQYF. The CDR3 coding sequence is TGTGCCAGCAGCTTAACCGTTGCTAGCGGGAGTGTTCGGGAGCAGTACTTC.

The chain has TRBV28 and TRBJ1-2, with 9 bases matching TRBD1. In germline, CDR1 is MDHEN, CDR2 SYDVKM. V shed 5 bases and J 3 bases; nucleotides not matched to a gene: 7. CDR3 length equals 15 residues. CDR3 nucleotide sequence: TGTGCCAGCAGTCTCCGACAGGGGGGATACTATGGCTACACCTTC. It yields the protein CASSLRQGGYYGYTF.

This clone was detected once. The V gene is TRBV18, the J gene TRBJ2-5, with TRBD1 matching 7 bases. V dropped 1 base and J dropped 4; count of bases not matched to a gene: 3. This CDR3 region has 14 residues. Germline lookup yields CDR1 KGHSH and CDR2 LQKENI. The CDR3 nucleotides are TGTGCCAGCTCACCACAGGGGGCTTTAGAGACCCAGTACTTC. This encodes CASSPQGALETQYF. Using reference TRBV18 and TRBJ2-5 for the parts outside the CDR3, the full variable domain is NAGVMQNPRHLVRRRGQEARLRCSPMKGHSHVYWYRQLPEEGLKFMVYLQKENIIDESGMPKERFSAEFPKEGPSILRIQQVVRGDSAAYFCASSPQGALETQYFGPGTRLLVL.

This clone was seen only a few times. The chain's CDR3 is CASSLTSTVPEQYF. CDR3 in DNA: TGTGCCAGCAGCTTGACATCGACCGTCCCCGAGCAGTACTTC. The chain joins TRBV11-2 to TRBJ2-7; D gene ambiguous. Per germline, CDR1 SGHAT and CDR2 FQNNGV. With 3 bases removed from V and 6 bases from J, the gap between germline ends came to 15 bases. The CDR3 spans 14 residues.

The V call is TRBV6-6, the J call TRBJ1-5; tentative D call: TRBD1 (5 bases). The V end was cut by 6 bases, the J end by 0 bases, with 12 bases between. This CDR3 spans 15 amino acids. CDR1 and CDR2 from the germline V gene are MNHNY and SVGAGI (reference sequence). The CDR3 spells CASRPDSNSNQPQHF. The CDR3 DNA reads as TGTGCCAGCAGGCCCGACAGCAATAGCAATCAGCCCCAGCATTTT.